The rows below give T cell receptor beta chains drawn from one sample of a study of breast tumors, draining lymph nodes, adjacent tissues. Using its own MiXCR run on the multiplex PCR reads, TCRdb lists one record per CDR3 protein. The table includes roughly 220,000 distinct CDR3 sequences, less than 40% detected once. Sequencing was carried out using axillary lymph node tissue. These receptors came from a female donor with breast cancer. Some clones in this sample may be carry-over from other donors' samples. Both conserved end residues are part of each CDR3. Fields, in order: clone size, V gene, D gene, J gene, CDR3 DNA, CDR3 protein. The D gene is left open where the match is weak. Rows give clone size only sometimes, using once, few, many, or a class for an expanded clone.

clone size: few; V gene: TRBV28; D gene: .; J gene: TRBJ2-7; CDR3 DNA: TGTGCCAGCAGTGGGACCTCCTCCTACGAGCAGTACTTC; CDR3 protein: CASSGTSSYEQYF
clone size: .; V gene: TRBV19; D gene: .; J gene: TRBJ1-4; CDR3 DNA: TGTGCCAGTAGTATATGGATCTTTGTGGGTGAAAAACTGTTTTTT; CDR3 protein: CASSIWIFVGEKLFF
clone size: .; V gene: TRBV2; D gene: .; J gene: TRBJ1-5; CDR3 DNA: TGTGCCAGCAATAAAGGGGTTATCAATCAGCCCCAGCATTTT; CDR3 protein: CASNKGVINQPQHF
clone size: many; V gene: TRBV20-1; D gene: .; J gene: TRBJ2-2; CDR3 DNA: TGCAGTGCTAGAAAGCCCCGGGCTGGTTTGAACACCGGGGAGCTGTTTTTT; CDR3 protein: CSARKPRAGLNTGELFF
clone size: .; V gene: TRBV19; D gene: .; J gene: TRBJ1-2; CDR3 DNA: TGTGCTAGAGGCCAAGGACAGAGGGACTATGGCTACACCTTC; CDR3 protein: CARGQGQRDYGYTF
clone size: .; V gene: TRBV4-3; D gene: .; J gene: TRBJ1-3; CDR3 DNA: TGCGCCAGCAGCCACCGGGACACCATATATTTT; CDR3 protein: CASSHRDTIYF
clone size: once; V gene: TRBV15; D gene: TRBD2; J gene: TRBJ2-1; CDR3 DNA: TGTGCCACCAGCAGAGATGGTGTTCGAGCGGGGGGGCCTGAGCAGTTCTTC; CDR3 protein: CATSRDGVRAGGPEQFF
clone size: .; V gene: TRBV3-1; D gene: .; J gene: TRBJ2-7; CDR3 DNA: TGTTCCAGCAGCCAATACCAGGGACGCGAGCAGTACTTC; CDR3 protein: CSSSQYQGREQYF
clone size: many; V gene: TRBV5-1; D gene: TRBD2; J gene: TRBJ2-1; CDR3 DNA: TGCGCCAGCAGCTTGGTGTCGGGACTAGCGGGGGGGCCTCAGTTCTTC; CDR3 protein: CASSLVSGLAGGPQFF
clone size: many; V gene: TRBV12-3/TRBV12-4; D gene: TRBD1; J gene: TRBJ1-2; CDR3 DNA: TGTGCCAGCAGTCACCGGGACAGAGTGGGGAATGGCTACACCTTC; CDR3 protein: CASSHRDRVGNGYTF
clone size: many; V gene: TRBV9; D gene: TRBD1; J gene: TRBJ1-3; CDR3 DNA: TGTGCCAGCAGCGTAGAACAGGGGGCGGTTGGAAACACCATATATTTT; CDR3 protein: CASSVEQGAVGNTIYF
clone size: .; V gene: TRBV7-3; D gene: .; J gene: TRBJ2-2; CDR3 DNA: TGTGCCAGCAGCTTCGCGTTCCCGGACACCGGGGAGCTGTTTTTT; CDR3 protein: CASSFAFPDTGELFF
clone size: many; V gene: TRBV7-3; D gene: .; J gene: TRBJ2-5; CDR3 DNA: TGTGCCAGCAGCCCCTTCCCCCCTTGGCAGGGCGGGCAAGAGACCCAGTACTTC; CDR3 protein: CASSPFPPWQGGQETQYF
clone size: few; V gene: TRBV7-2; D gene: TRBD2; J gene: TRBJ2-3; CDR3 DNA: TGTGCCAGCAGCTCTCGGACTAGCGGGATGATTGTACAGCATACGCAGTATTTT; CDR3 protein: CASSSRTSGMIVQHTQYF